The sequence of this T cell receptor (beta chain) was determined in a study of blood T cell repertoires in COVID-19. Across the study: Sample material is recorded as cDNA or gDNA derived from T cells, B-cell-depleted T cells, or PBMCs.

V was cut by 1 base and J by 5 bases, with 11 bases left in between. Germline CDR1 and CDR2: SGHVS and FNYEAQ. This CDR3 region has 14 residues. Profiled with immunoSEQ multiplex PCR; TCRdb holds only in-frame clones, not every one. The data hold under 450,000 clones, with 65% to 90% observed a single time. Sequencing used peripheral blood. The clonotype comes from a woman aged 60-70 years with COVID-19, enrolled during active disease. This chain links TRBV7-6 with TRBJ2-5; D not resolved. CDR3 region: CASSLESDLETQYF. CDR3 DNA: TGTGCCAGCAGCTTAGAGAGTGATTTGGAGACCCAGTACTTC.